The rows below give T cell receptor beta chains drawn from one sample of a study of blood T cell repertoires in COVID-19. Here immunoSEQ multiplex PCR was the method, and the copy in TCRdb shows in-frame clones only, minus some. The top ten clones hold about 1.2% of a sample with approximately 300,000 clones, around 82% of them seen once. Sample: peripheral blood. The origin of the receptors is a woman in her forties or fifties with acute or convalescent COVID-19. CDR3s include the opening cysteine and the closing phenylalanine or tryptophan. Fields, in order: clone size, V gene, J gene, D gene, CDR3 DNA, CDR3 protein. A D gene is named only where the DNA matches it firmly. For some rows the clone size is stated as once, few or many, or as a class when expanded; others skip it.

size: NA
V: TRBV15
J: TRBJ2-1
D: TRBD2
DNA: TGTGCCACCAGCGGGGGGGGGAGTAACAATGAGCAGTTCTTC
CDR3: CATSGGGSNNEQFF

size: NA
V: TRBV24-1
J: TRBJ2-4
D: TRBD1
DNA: TGTGCCACCAGTGGAGGGGACAGCTACAGGGACATTCAGTACTTC
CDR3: CATSGGDSYRDIQYF

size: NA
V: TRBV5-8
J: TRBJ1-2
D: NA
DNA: TGTGCCAGCAGCTTGACCGGAGGAGGCTACACCTTC
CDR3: CASSLTGGGYTF

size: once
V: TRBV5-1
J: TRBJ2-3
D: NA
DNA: TGCGCCAGCAGAGAAGGGGACTTAAGCACAGATACGCAGTATTTT
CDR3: CASREGDLSTDTQYF

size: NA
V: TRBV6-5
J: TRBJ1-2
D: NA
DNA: TGTGCCAGCAGTTACTCGGGGAGTCCCTATGGCTACACCTTC
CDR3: CASSYSGSPYGYTF

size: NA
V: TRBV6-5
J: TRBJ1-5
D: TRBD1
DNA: TGTGCCAGCGCCAGGGGGCAGGATCAGCCCCAGCATTTT
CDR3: CASARGQDQPQHF

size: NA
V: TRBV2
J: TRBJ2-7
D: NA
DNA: TGTGCCAGCAGTGAAGCGGCAACAGGGGAGCAGTACTTC
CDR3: CASSEAATGEQYF

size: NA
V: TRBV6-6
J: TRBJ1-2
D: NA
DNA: TGTGCCATCGGAGGGCGCGTCTATGGCTACACCTTC
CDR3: CAIGGRVYGYTF

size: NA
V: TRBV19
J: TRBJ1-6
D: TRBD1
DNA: TGTGCCAGTACCCCGACAGGGGTTAGTTCACCCCTCCACTTT
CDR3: CASTPTGVSSPLHF

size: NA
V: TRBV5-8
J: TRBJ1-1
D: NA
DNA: TGTGCCAGCAGCTTGGTTACCAGGAACACTGAAGCTTTCTTT
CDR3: CASSLVTRNTEAFF

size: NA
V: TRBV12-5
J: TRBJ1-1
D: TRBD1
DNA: TGTGCTAGTGGTTTACAGGGGGCAGCTGAAGCTTTCTTT
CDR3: CASGLQGAAEAFF